The rows below give T cell receptor beta chains drawn from one sample of a study of blood T cell repertoires in COVID-19. The protocol was immunoSEQ multiplex PCR, while the TCRdb copy is restricted to in-frame clones and leaves out a portion. The repertoire has under 300,000 clones, approximately 87% of them found once; the top ten carry 6.2%. The sequenced material came from peripheral blood. These receptors all stem from a man aged 55 to 70 with acute or convalescent COVID-19. The CDR3 runs from the conserved cysteine through the conserved F or W. A D gene is named only where the DNA matches it firmly. The size entry is marked missing in some rows and otherwise reads once, few, many or a size class.

CDR3 protein: CASSFASQETQYF; CDR3 DNA: TGTGCCAGCAGTTTTGCCAGCCAAGAGACCCAGTACTTC; J gene: TRBJ2-5; V gene: TRBV12-3/TRBV12-4; D gene: .; clone size: .
CDR3 protein: CATTGTSAQETQYF; CDR3 DNA: TGTGCCACCACGGGGACTAGCGCCCAAGAGACCCAGTACTTC; J gene: TRBJ2-5; V gene: TRBV2; D gene: TRBD2; clone size: .
CDR3 protein: CASSQDGTGVTGYTF; CDR3 DNA: TGCGCCAGCAGCCAAGATGGGACAGGGGTTACTGGCTACACCTTC; J gene: TRBJ1-2; V gene: TRBV4-3; D gene: TRBD1; clone size: .
CDR3 protein: CASSLPGASYEQYF; CDR3 DNA: TGTGCCAGCAGTTTACCGGGAGCGTCCTACGAGCAGTACTTC; J gene: TRBJ2-7; V gene: TRBV28; D gene: .; clone size: .
CDR3 protein: CASSRHGLAAYEQYF; CDR3 DNA: TGTGCCAGCAGCAGACATGGACTAGCGGCTTACGAGCAGTACTTC; J gene: TRBJ2-7; V gene: TRBV7-2; D gene: TRBD2; clone size: .
CDR3 protein: CASSQSRGFSEQYF; CDR3 DNA: TGTGCCAGCAGCCAATCGCGGGGTTTCTCCGAGCAGTACTTC; J gene: TRBJ2-7; V gene: TRBV16; D gene: .; clone size: .
CDR3 protein: CALGQGGNQPQHF; CDR3 DNA: TGTGCCCTTGGACAGGGAGGTAATCAGCCCCAGCATTTT; J gene: TRBJ1-5; V gene: TRBV30; D gene: TRBD1; clone size: .
CDR3 protein: CASSLSLAGGLYEQYF; CDR3 DNA: TGTGCCAGCAGTTTGTCCCTAGCGGGAGGTCTATACGAGCAGTACTTC; J gene: TRBJ2-7; V gene: TRBV28; D gene: TRBD2; clone size: few
CDR3 protein: CATSDSQGLGTGELFF; CDR3 DNA: TGTGCCACCAGTGATTCGCAGGGGCTCGGCACCGGGGAGCTGTTTTTT; J gene: TRBJ2-2; V gene: TRBV24-1; D gene: .; clone size: .
CDR3 protein: CASSTQLGYTF; CDR3 DNA: TGTGCCAGCAGCACGCAACTCGGCTACACCTTC; J gene: TRBJ1-2; V gene: TRBV13; D gene: .; clone size: .
CDR3 protein: CASSDRARGNSPLHF; CDR3 DNA: TGTGCCAGCAGCGACCGGGCCCGGGGTAATTCACCCCTCCACTTT; J gene: TRBJ1-6; V gene: TRBV7-9; D gene: .; clone size: few
CDR3 protein: CASSVGTGGLQETQYF; CDR3 DNA: TGTGCCAGCAGCGTAGGGACAGGGGGACTCCAAGAGACCCAGTACTTC; J gene: TRBJ2-5; V gene: TRBV9; D gene: TRBD1; clone size: .
CDR3 protein: CASSLGAGEETQYF; CDR3 DNA: TGTGCCAGCAGCTTAGGGGCGGGAGAAGAGACCCAGTACTTC; J gene: TRBJ2-5; V gene: TRBV7-2; D gene: TRBD2; clone size: .
CDR3 protein: CASRPKDRGFLNTEAFF; CDR3 DNA: TGTGCCAGCAGACCTAAGGACAGGGGGTTTCTGAACACTGAAGCTTTCTTT; J gene: TRBJ1-1; V gene: TRBV7-2; D gene: TRBD1; clone size: .
CDR3 protein: CASSLEGTSALNEQFF; CDR3 DNA: TGTGCCAGCAGCTTAGAGGGGACTAGCGCCCTCAATGAGCAGTTCTTC; J gene: TRBJ2-1; V gene: TRBV7-2; D gene: TRBD2; clone size: .
CDR3 protein: CASGQANSPLHF; CDR3 DNA: TGTGCCAGTGGGCAGGCAAATTCACCCCTCCACTTT; J gene: TRBJ1-6; V gene: TRBV19; D gene: .; clone size: .
CDR3 protein: CASSPPGRPDQPQHF; CDR3 DNA: TGTGCCAGCAGCCCGCCCGGGAGGCCGGATCAGCCCCAGCATTTT; J gene: TRBJ1-5; V gene: TRBV28; D gene: .; clone size: .
CDR3 protein: CAWSRDNKETQYF; CDR3 DNA: TGTGCCTGGAGCCGGGACAATAAGGAGACCCAGTACTTC; J gene: TRBJ2-5; V gene: TRBV30; D gene: .; clone size: .